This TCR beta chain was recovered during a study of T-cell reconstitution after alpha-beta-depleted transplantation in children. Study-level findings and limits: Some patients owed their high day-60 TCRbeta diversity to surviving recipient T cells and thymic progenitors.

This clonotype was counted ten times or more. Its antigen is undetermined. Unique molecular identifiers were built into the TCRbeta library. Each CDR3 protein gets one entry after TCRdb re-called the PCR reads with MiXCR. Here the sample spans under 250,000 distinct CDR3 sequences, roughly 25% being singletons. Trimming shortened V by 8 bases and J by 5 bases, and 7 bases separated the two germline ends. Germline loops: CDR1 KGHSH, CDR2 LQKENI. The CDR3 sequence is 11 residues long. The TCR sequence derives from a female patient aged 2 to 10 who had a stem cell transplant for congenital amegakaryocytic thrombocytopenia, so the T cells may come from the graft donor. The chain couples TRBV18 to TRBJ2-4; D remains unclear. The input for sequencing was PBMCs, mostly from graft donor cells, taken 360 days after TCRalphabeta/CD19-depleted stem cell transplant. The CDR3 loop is CASAQENIQYF. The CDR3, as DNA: TGTGCCAGCGCCCAAGAAAACATTCAGTACTTC.